The next 9 T cell receptor beta chains were all read from a single sample in a study of blood T cell repertoires in COVID-19. Measured with immunoSEQ multiplex PCR; TCRdb has only the in-frame clones, and not every one. Of 250,000 or so clones listed, 60% to 75% are singletons. The sample was peripheral blood. Receptor source: an elderly woman with acute or convalescent COVID-19.

This clone was counted ten times or more. The chain uses TRBV19 and TRBJ1-2; D remains ambiguous. The CDR3 covers 13 residues. V lost 6 bases, J lost 1 base, and 9 bases lay in between. Germline V gives CDR1 LNHDA, CDR2 SQIVND (reference sequence). The CDR3 loop reads CASRDPSNYGYTF. The DNA for the CDR3 is TGTGCCAGTAGAGACCCTAGTAACTATGGCTACACCTTC.

V is TRBV30 and J is TRBJ1-5, with a possible D match to TRBD1 (6 bases). Germline values: CDR1 GTSNPN, CDR2 SVGIG (reference sequence). This CDR3 has 17 residues. V gave up 0 bases and J gave up 7 bases, with 22 bases separating them. CDR3 nucleotide sequence: TGTGCCTGGAGTGTAGGAGGGGGGGGCTGGGGTAACCAGCCCCAGCATTTT. It codes for CAWSVGGGGWGNQPQHF. The variable domain in full, with the rest retrieved from reference TRBV30 and TRBJ1-5, is SQTIHQWPATLVQPVGSPLSLECTVEGTSNPNLYWYRQAAGRGLQLLFYSVGIGQISSEVPQNLSASRPQDRQFILSSKKLLLSDSGFYLCAWSVGGGGWGNQPQHFGDGTRLSIL.

The chain employs TRBV6-5 and TRBJ2-3; D is possibly TRBD2 (6 bases). V was trimmed by 6 bases and J by 0 bases, leaving 10 bases between them. Germline lookup yields CDR1 MNHEY and CDR2 SVGAGI. The CDR3 extends over 14 amino acids. The CDR3 region is CASRDSGSTDTQYF. The DNA of the CDR3 is TGTGCCAGCAGGGATAGCGGAAGCACAGATACGCAGTATTTT.

This clone has a single count. This chain uses TRBV2 with TRBJ2-1; 13 bases agree with TRBD2. Trimming cost V 4 bases and J 9 bases; bases outside gene matches: 6. The CDR3 covers 15 residues. Germline lookup yields CDR1 SNHLY and CDR2 FYNNEI. The CDR3: CASSVTSGRAAEQFF. The CDR3 region has the DNA TGTGCCAGCAGTGTTACTAGCGGGAGGGCCGCTGAGCAGTTCTTC. The full variable domain, rest sourced from reference TRBV2 and TRBJ2-1, is EPEVTQTPSHQVTQMGQEVILRCVPISNHLYFYWYRQILGQKVEFLVSFYNNEISEKSEIFDDQFSVERPDGSNFTLKIRSTKLEDSAMYFCASSVTSGRAAEQFFGPGTRLTVL.

This clone was observed a single time. The chain carries TRBV6-4 and TRBJ1-1; no firm D call. The length of the CDR3 is 13 residues. The germline V gene has CDR1 MRHNA and CDR2 SNTAGT. V was shortened by 6 bases and J by 1 base, with 9 bases between the two germline ends. CDR3 loop: CASRRTGNTEAFF. In DNA form, the CDR3 reads TGTGCCAGCAGGAGGACTGGGAACACTGAAGCTTTCTTT.

V and J are TRBV11-2 and TRBJ2-1, with a weak D call TRBD2 (5 bases). This CDR3 has 18 residues. Trimming left V 1 base short and J 1 base short, with 17 bases between. Germline values: CDR1 SGHAT, CDR2 FQNNGV. CDR3 DNA sequence: TGTGCCAGCAGCTTAGTGGGAATACGGCTAGCTTCCTACAATGAGCAGTTCTTC. Translating it yields CASSLVGIRLASYNEQFF.

The rearrangement links TRBV20-1 to TRBJ2-3, with 12 bases matching TRBD2. The V gene end was trimmed by 3 bases and the J gene end by 3 bases; junction bases not matched to a gene: 10. The V gene's germline CDR1 is DFQATT and CDR2 SNEGSKA (reference sequence). The CDR3 consists of 17 residues. The CDR3, as DNA: TGCAGTGCTAGTCCCCCTAGCGGGAGGGCCGTGACAGATACGCAGTATTTT. Its translation is CSASPPSGRAVTDTQYF.

The chain couples TRBV4-1 to TRBJ2-3; D may be TRBD1 (5 bases). From germline, CDR1 is MGHRA and CDR2 YSYEKL. This CDR3 has 14 residues. Trimming shortened V by 1 base and J by 0 bases, and 5 bases separated the two germline ends. CDR3 sequence (DNA): TGCGCCAGCAGCCAAGGACAGAGCACAGATACGCAGTATTTT. Its translation is CASSQGQSTDTQYF.

V and J are TRBV12-3 or TRBV12-4 and TRBJ1-6; D is uncertain. The length of the CDR3 is 13 residues. V was shortened by 0 bases and J by 10 bases, with 7 bases between the two germline ends. The CDR3 loop reads CASSLASKSPLHF. Here the CDR3 DNA reads TGTGCCAGCAGTTTAGCGAGTAAATCACCCCTCCACTTT.